The rows below give T cell receptor beta chains drawn from one sample of a study of blood T cell repertoires in COVID-19. The protocol was immunoSEQ multiplex PCR, while the TCRdb copy is restricted to in-frame clones and leaves out a portion. The sample has 60,000 to 75,000 clones, approximately 90% seen once. Sequenced material: peripheral blood. These TCRs come from a human donor in a cohort sampled during active COVID-19. Both conserved end residues are part of each CDR3. A D gene is named only where the DNA matches it firmly. Some rows have no size entry. The others give once, few or many, or a class for an expanded clone.

TRBJ1-1 | TRBD1 | TRBV3-1/TRBV3-2 | once | CASSQGTGGTEAFF | TGTGCCAGCAGCCAAGGGACAGGGGGGACTGAAGCTTTCTTT
TRBJ2-5 | - | TRBV9 | - | CASSVVTPGLLYQETQYF | TGTGCCAGCAGCGTAGTAACTCCAGGGCTCTTGTACCAAGAGACCCAGTACTTC
TRBJ2-5 | - | TRBV5-6 | - | CASSLSRDTTYQETQYF | TGTGCCAGCAGCTTGTCAAGGGACACCACGTACCAAGAGACCCAGTACTTC
TRBJ1-5 | - | TRBV6-2/TRBV6-3 | - | CASSYGTRPQHF | TGTGCCAGCAGTTACGGGACAAGGCCCCAGCATTTT
TRBJ1-2 | - | TRBV29-1 | - | CSLRTANYGYTF | TGCAGCCTGCGGACAGCTAACTATGGCTACACCTTC
TRBJ2-7 | - | TRBV18 | - | CASSAQGHEQYF | TGTGCCAGCTCAGCGCAGGGCCACGAGCAGTACTTC
TRBJ1-2 | - | TRBV10-3 | - | CANRGQAANYGYTF | TGTGCCAATCGTGGCCAGGCAGCTAACTATGGCTACACCTTC
TRBJ1-5 | - | TRBV19 | - | CASSVAWTGSHQPQHF | TGTGCCAGTAGTGTCGCCTGGACCGGGAGCCATCAGCCCCAGCATTTT
TRBJ2-7 | TRBD1 | TRBV7-9 | few | CASSEGQGGTYEQYF | TGTGCCAGCAGCGAAGGACAGGGGGGAACCTACGAGCAGTACTTC
TRBJ2-3 | - | TRBV28 | - | CASSLTPGSRRTDTQYF | TGTGCCAGCAGTTTGACCCCAGGGTCGCGACGCACAGATACGCAGTATTTT
TRBJ2-3 | TRBD2 | TRBV29-1 | once | CSVGGRNSGSTDTQYF | TGCAGCGTTGGGGGGAGGAATAGCGGGAGTACAGATACGCAGTATTTT
TRBJ2-7 | TRBD1 | TRBV6-5 | - | CASSETGGAFHEQYF | TGTGCCAGCAGCGAGACAGGGGGCGCATTCCACGAGCAGTACTTC
TRBJ2-3 | - | TRBV3-1/TRBV3-2 | - | CASSQRASDTQYF | TGTGCCAGCAGCCAGCGGGCCTCGGATACGCAGTATTTT
TRBJ1-3 | - | TRBV19 | - | CASSPTLDRTGNTIYF | TGTGCCAGTAGTCCGACCCTTGACAGGACTGGAAACACCATATATTTT